This entry is about one TCR beta chain. Its antigen is unknown. Trimming took off 1 base at V and 0 bases at J, with 9 bases between the two ends. Germline-derived CDR1 and CDR2 are SEHNR and FQNEAQ (reference sequence). The CDR3 has 15 amino acids. TCRdb keeps only in-frame clones here, not all; method: immunoSEQ multiplex PCR. The sample lists about 2.4 million clones, over 85% seen once, with about 0.39% in the top ten. This entry is derived from a study of shared clonotypes between healthy human individuals. Turning to the study itself: CD4 naive and memory got three plates each, CD8 naive two, CD8 memory one.

Overall study results and limits: Few donors restricted represented genetic and exposure-history diversity.

Sequencing used naive CD4+ T cells from PBMCs. Indicated subset: CD45RA+ positively selected. This TCR came from a man aged 18 to 29 in good health. Some clones in this sample may be carry-over from other donors' samples. The chain employs TRBV7-9 and TRBJ2-5; D tentatively fits TRBD1 or TRBD2 (5 bases each). CDR3 sequence: CASSLGTGHQETQYF. The CDR3 nucleotides read TGTGCCAGCAGCTTAGGGACGGGACACCAAGAGACCCAGTACTTC.